Given below is one T cell receptor (beta chain) in context. There is no known antigen for this receptor. Base qualities are not at hand, and no much larger clone is one base apart. TCRbeta CDR3 regions were amplified from genomic DNA using the immunoSEQ Assay, a bias-controlled multiplex PCR. In the source study's methods: The number of nucleated cells in each sample was estimated from the amplification of reference gene primers within the assay. Sequence reads were collapsed and filtered to measure the absolute abundance of every unique TCRbeta CDR3 rearrangement. For each sample, productive Simpson clonality was calculated as the square root of Simpson's diversity index across productive rearrangements. TCRdb took over this immuneACCESS table, retaining in-frame rearrangements with V and J assigned. Such tables are incomplete; in checked studies, under half of the missing clones stem from an unresolved V gene, and the remainder is unexplained. V and J calls and clone size come straight from that table; D and trimming were deduced from the DNA. The sample profile shows roughly 380,000 clones; around nine tenths of them were found once. The ten largest make up 1.5% to 1.9% of the sample.

V drops 0 bases and J drops 3 bases, leaving 9 bases in between. CDR1 and CDR2 are drawn from the germline V gene (reference sequence): GTSNPN, SVGIG. Including cysteine and phenylalanine, the CDR3 has 13 amino acids. Only the CDR3 part of the read is kept: 39 bases, read in frame from the first base. The data belong to a study of blood T cell repertoires in COVID-19 (TCRdb year 2020). About the investigation overall: Samples from collaborators originated in the United States, Italy and Spain and spanned both the acute and convalescent phases of COVID-19. A freely available public database, intended as a resource for researchers studying the immune response to SARS-CoV-2, is where the repertoires were released. Deeply sampled blood TCRbeta repertoires from subjects exposed to, actively infected with, or recovered from COVID-19 were included in the dataset. The prospective study material was composed of cDNA or gDNA derived from T cells, B-cell-depleted T cells, or PBMCs. Where available, HLA class I and class II types were taken from metadata supplied by the sample provider and were not determined by assay-based typing. Nearly every sample came with metadata listing a de-identified subject ID, COVID-19 status, age in years and sex. Samples came from the ongoing ImmuneRACE study (first 160 participants) plus 1,254 subjects from 6 global collaborators.

One collaborating source in Seattle enrolled patients while the patients were actively infected and followed the patients over time throughout the course of disease. Collaborating institutions collected whole blood in K2EDTA tubes following their own protocols. For TCRbeta analysis, collaborators shipped samples as frozen whole blood, isolated PBMCs, or DNA extracted from either of those sample types. Results the study describes overall, beyond this receptor: Clinical and demographic metadata were provided uncurated, with the amount varying by source and participant.

The chain is encoded by TRBV30 joined to TRBJ2-7, and TRBD1 may be the D gene, going by 5 matching bases. The receptor was isolated from a woman aged 40 to 50 with COVID-19, enrolled during active disease. Sequencing was carried out using peripheral blood. The encoded CDR3 is CAWSVRGHYEQYF. The nucleotide sequence is TGTGCCTGGAGTGTACGAGGACACTACGAGCAGTACTTC.